Presented here are 16 T cell receptor beta chains from one specimen sequenced in a study of cytomegalovirus exposure and HLA in healthy donors. The PCR had 60 Vbeta and 13 Jbeta primers. Produced via immunoSEQ multiplex PCR; TCRdb's table is partial and in-frame only. The table includes over 85,000 clones, around 8% detected once. The sample was PBMCs. The receptors originated from a man aged 50 to 59 in good health and CMV-seronegative.

The chain combines TRBV5-4 with TRBJ1-1; weak D call: TRBD1 (5 bases). CDR1 and CDR2 (germline): SGHNT, YYREEE (reference sequence). The CDR3 loop spans 13 amino acids. V was pared by 10 bases and J by 4 bases, with 17 bases between. CDR3 residues: CAGKPQGATEAFF. The CDR3 DNA is TGTGCCGGCAAACCTCAAGGGGCCACTGAAGCTTTCTTT. Full variable domain (missing parts from reference TRBV5-4 and TRBJ1-1): ETGVTQSPTHLIKTRGQQVTLRCSSQSGHNTVSWYQQALGQGPQFIFQYYREEENGRGNFPPRFSGLQFPNYSSELNVNALELDDSALYLCAGKPQGATEAFFGQGTRLTVV.

This clone was detected a few times. The rearrangement uses TRBV11-1 and TRBJ2-1; TRBD2 matches 9 bases. The CDR3 runs to 15 residues. Germline V gene lookup returns CDR1 SGHAT and CDR2 FQDESV (reference sequence). V lost 4 bases to trimming and J lost 2 bases; unmatched junction nucleotides: 3. The CDR3 protein is CASSSTSGAYNEQFF. CDR3 sequence (DNA): TGTGCCAGCAGCTCGACTAGCGGTGCCTACAATGAGCAGTTCTTC.

This clone was seen more than once but under ten times. This rearrangement joins TRBV6-5 to TRBJ2-2; 9 bases agree with TRBD1. Germline loops: CDR1 MNHEY, CDR2 SVGAGI. This CDR3 has 15 residues. With V trimmed by 8 bases and J by 9 bases, 13 bases remained unmatched. The CDR3 nucleotides read TGTGCCAGCGTACGGACAGGACAGGGGAGGCGGGAGCTGTTTTTT. It translates to CASVRTGQGRRELFF.

This clone was recorded a few times. The CDR3 sequence: CASSRTSGSLLLDEQFF. CDR3 coding DNA: TGTGCCAGCAGCAGGACTAGCGGGAGCCTCCTTCTGGATGAGCAGTTCTTC. This chain joins TRBV7-9 and TRBJ2-1, with TRBD2 matching over 13 bases. Trimming took 5 bases from V and 8 from J; bases not matched to a gene: 12. Germline V gene data show CDR1 as SEHNR and CDR2 as FQNEAQ (reference sequence). The CDR3 totals 17 residues.

Of note for this clone: An end of the junction does not agree with germline; a read error may underlie this. This chain links TRBV5-1 with TRBJ2-6; 12 positions match TRBD2. This CDR3 has 19 residues. The germline gives CDR1 SGHRS, CDR2 YFSETQ. This CDR3 is CASSLVGLAGSVGANVLPF. The CDR3 DNA reads as TGCGCCAGCAGCTTGGTAGGACTAGCGGGAAGTGTGGGGGCCAACGTCCTGCCTTTC.

CDR3 sequence: CASSLRTGGASGELFF. CDR3 nucleotide sequence: TGCGCCAGCAGCCTAAGGACAGGGGGCGCCTCCGGGGAGCTGTTTTTT. The chain employs TRBV4-1 and TRBJ2-2; TRBD1 agrees at 11 bases. The CDR3 extends over 16 amino acids. From germline, CDR1 is MGHRA and CDR2 YSYEKL. V shed 4 bases, J shed 6 bases, and the junction held 7 bases outside the gene matches.

The chain combines TRBV6-6 with TRBJ1-3; D remains ambiguous. V was trimmed by 8 bases and J by 0 bases, leaving 5 bases between them. Germline assignment: CDR1 MNHNY and CDR2 SVGAGI (reference sequence). The CDR3 is 12 residues long. The CDR3 bases are TGTGCCAGCGGCTCCTCTGGAAACACCATATATTTT. Its translation: CASGSSGNTIYF.

This chain joins TRBV4-1 and TRBJ1-2; unclear D gene. V was shortened by 1 base and J by 0 bases, with 12 bases between the two germline ends. Per germline, CDR1 MGHRA and CDR2 YSYEKL. The CDR3 runs 16 residues. The CDR3 is CASSQVYNLANYGYTF. CDR3 coding DNA: TGCGCCAGCAGCCAAGTATACAACCTAGCTAACTATGGCTACACCTTC.

DNA for the CDR3: TGTGCCAGCAGTGAATATTGGGTCGGCGGCCAAGAGACCCAGTACTTC. As protein: CASSEYWVGGQETQYF. The J gene is TRBJ2-5, the V gene TRBV25-1; D not resolved. The germline gives CDR1 MGHDK, CDR2 SYGVNS. This CDR3 has 16 residues. V gave up 0 bases and J gave up 1 base, with 12 bases separating them.

This clone was detected a few times. The chain carries TRBV5-1 and TRBJ2-5, with 9 bases that match TRBD2. This CDR3 has 15 residues. The J segment lost 5 bases and the V segment lost 0 bases, leaving 5 bases of the junction unmatched. The germline gives CDR1 SGHRS, CDR2 YFSETQ. The CDR3 region is CASSLGLAEKETQYF. The CDR3, as DNA: TGCGCCAGCAGCTTGGGACTAGCGGAGAAGGAGACCCAGTACTTC.

This clone was counted between two and nine times. This chain uses TRBV28 with TRBJ2-2; D remains unclear. Trimming left V 5 bases short and J 7 bases short, with 8 bases between. The germline gives CDR1 MDHEN, CDR2 SYDVKM. This CDR3 is built from 12 residues. CDR3 sequence: CASSSRVGELFF. The DNA for the CDR3 is TGTGCCAGCAGTAGCCGGGTCGGGGAGCTGTTTTTT. Variable domain in full (rest from reference TRBV28 and TRBJ2-2): DVKVTQSSRYLVKRTGEKVFLECVQDMDHENMFWYRQDPGLGLRLIYFSYDVKMKEKGDIPEGYSVSREKKERFSLILESASTNQTSMYLCASSSRVGELFFGEGSRLTVL.

J is TRBJ2-5 and V is TRBV28; D may be TRBD1 (5 bases). Germline V lookup: CDR1 MDHEN, CDR2 SYDVKM. Trimming shortened V by 5 bases and J by 2 bases, and 12 bases separated the two germline ends. CDR3 length equals 14 residues. The CDR3 sequence is CASSGTGPQETQYF. The CDR3 nucleotides are TGTGCCAGCAGTGGTACAGGACCTCAAGAGACCCAGTACTTC.

This clone was found a few times. The chain recombines TRBV7-6 with TRBJ1-3; 10 bases are a match to TRBD1. Per the germline V gene, CDR1 is SGHVS and CDR2 is FNYEAQ. After removal of 5 bases from V and 0 bases from J, the junction contained 4 bases not matched to a gene. This CDR3 spans 16 amino acids. Written as DNA, the CDR3 is TGTGCCAGCAGCCTGGGACAGGGGATCTCTGGAAACACCATATATTTT. Translated: CASSLGQGISGNTIYF.

V and J are TRBV7-2 and TRBJ1-3; D perhaps matches TRBD1 (6 bases). Germline assignment: CDR1 SGHTA and CDR2 FQGNSA. The V and J ends lost 2 bases and 0 bases respectively, with 8 bases between them. CDR3 size: 15 residues. CDR3 in amino acids: CASSLQGYSGNTIYF. For the CDR3, the DNA is TGTGCCAGCAGCTTACAGGGGTACTCTGGAAACACCATATATTTT.

This chain uses TRBV30 with TRBJ2-3; possible D gene TRBD2, 7 bases. Deletions cut 8 bases from V and 7 bases from J, with 19 bases between. The CDR3 runs 13 residues. The germline V gene encodes CDR1 GTSNPN and CDR2 SVGIG (reference sequence). This chain's CDR3 is CARGEGETYTQYF. Here the CDR3 DNA reads TGTGCCAGGGGGGAGGGGGAGACCTATACGCAGTATTTT.

This rearrangement joins TRBV9 to TRBJ2-1, with TRBD2 matching 11 bases. V lost 0 bases, J lost 2 bases, and 7 bases stayed unmatched. The CDR3 loop spans 18 amino acids. Germline V gene data show CDR1 as SGDLS and CDR2 as YYNGEE. The CDR3 sequence: CASSVDLTSGSPYNEQFF. The CDR3 DNA reads as TGTGCCAGCAGCGTAGACTTAACTAGCGGGAGCCCCTACAATGAGCAGTTCTTC.